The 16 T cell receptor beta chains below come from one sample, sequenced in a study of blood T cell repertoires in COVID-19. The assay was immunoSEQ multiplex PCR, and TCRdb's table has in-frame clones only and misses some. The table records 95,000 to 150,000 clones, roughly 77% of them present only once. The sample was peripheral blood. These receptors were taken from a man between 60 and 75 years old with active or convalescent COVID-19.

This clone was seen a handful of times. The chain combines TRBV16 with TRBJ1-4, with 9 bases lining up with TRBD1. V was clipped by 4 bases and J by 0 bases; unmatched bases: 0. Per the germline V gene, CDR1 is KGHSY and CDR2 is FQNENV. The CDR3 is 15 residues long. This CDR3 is CASSRQGATNEKLFF. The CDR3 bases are TGTGCCAGCAGCCGACAGGGGGCAACTAATGAAAAACTGTTTTTT.

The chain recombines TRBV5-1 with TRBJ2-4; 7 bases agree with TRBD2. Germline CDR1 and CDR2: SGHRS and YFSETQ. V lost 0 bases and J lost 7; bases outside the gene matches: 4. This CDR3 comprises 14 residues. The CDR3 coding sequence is TGCGCCAGCAGCTTGGATACCGGGAGGAACATTCAGTACTTC. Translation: CASSLDTGRNIQYF.

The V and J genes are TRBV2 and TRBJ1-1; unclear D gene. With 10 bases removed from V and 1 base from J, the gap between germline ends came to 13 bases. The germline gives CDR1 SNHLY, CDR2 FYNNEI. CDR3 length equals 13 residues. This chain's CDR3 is CATHPEQNTEAFF. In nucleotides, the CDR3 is TGTGCCACCCATCCGGAGCAGAACACTGAAGCTTTCTTT.

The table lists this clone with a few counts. CDR3 sequence: CASSWTGLGQPQHF. In nucleotides, the CDR3 is TGTGCCAGTAGTTGGACAGGGCTGGGTCAGCCCCAGCATTTT. V and J are TRBV19 and TRBJ1-5; 8 bases align to TRBD1. CDR1 and CDR2 from the germline V gene are LNHDA and SQIVND (reference sequence). Germline trimming cut 5 bases from V and 6 bases from J; bases unmatched to any gene: 6. CDR3 length equals 14 residues.

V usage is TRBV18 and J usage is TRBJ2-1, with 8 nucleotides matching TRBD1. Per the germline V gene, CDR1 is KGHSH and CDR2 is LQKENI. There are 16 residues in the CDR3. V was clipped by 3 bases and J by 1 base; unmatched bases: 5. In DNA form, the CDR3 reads TGTGCCAGCTCACCCCCGGGACAGGCGTCCTACAATGAGCAGTTCTTC. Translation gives CASSPPGQASYNEQFF.

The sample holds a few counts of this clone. CDR3 amino acids: CASSSRQNTGELFF. CDR3 nucleotide sequence: TGCGCCAGCAGCTCCCGACAGAACACCGGGGAGCTGTTTTTT. The chain employs TRBV5-1 and TRBJ2-2, with unresolved D. Germline V gene sequence: CDR1 SGHRS, CDR2 YFSETQ. The ends were cut back, 3 bases at V and 1 base at J, with 7 bases in the middle. The CDR3 length is 14 residues.

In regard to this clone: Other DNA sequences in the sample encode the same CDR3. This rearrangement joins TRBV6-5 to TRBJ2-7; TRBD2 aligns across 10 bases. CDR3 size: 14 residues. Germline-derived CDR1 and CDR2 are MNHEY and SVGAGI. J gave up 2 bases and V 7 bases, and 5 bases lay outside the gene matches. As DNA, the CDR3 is TGTGCCAGCACTCGACTAGCGGGTCCCTACGAGCAGTACTTC. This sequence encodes CASTRLAGPYEQYF.

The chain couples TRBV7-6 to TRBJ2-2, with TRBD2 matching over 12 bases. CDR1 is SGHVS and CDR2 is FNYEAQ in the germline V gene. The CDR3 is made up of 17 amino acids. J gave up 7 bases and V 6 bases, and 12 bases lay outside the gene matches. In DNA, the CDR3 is TGTGCCAGCAGTCGAGGGCGGACTAGCGGGACAATCGGGGAGCTGTTTTTT. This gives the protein CASSRGRTSGTIGELFF.

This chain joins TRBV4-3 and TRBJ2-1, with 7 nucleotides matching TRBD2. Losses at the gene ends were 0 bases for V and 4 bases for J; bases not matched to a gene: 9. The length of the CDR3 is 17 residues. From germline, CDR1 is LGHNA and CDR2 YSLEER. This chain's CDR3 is CASSQDGRWTRYNEQFF. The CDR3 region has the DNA TGCGCCAGCAGCCAAGATGGGAGGTGGACTAGATACAATGAGCAGTTCTTC.

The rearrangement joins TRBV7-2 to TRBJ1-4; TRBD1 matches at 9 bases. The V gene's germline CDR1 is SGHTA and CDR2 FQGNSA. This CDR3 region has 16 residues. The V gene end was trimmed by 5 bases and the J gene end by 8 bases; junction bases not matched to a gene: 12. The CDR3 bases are TGTGCCAGCAGCCCGTCTTCGACAGGGGGAGGCGAAAAACTGTTTTTT. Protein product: CASSPSSTGGGEKLFF.

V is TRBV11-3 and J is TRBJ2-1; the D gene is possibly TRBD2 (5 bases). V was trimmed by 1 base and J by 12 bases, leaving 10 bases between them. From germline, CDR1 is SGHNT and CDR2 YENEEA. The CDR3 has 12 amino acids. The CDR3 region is CASSLGTSRQFF. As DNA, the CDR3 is TGTGCCAGCAGCTTAGGGACTTCAAGGCAGTTCTTC.

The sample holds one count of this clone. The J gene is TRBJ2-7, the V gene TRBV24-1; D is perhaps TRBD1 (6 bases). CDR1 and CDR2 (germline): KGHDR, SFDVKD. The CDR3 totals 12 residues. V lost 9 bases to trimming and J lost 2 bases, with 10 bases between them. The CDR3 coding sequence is TGTGCCACCCAGGGGTCAACCTACGAGCAGTACTTC. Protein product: CATQGSTYEQYF.

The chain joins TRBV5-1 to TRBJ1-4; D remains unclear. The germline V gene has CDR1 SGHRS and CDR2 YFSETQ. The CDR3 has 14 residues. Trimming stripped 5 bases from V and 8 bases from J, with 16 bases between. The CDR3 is CASSSAGESEKLFF. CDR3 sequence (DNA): TGCGCCAGCAGTTCCGCCGGGGAGTCGGAAAAACTGTTTTTT.

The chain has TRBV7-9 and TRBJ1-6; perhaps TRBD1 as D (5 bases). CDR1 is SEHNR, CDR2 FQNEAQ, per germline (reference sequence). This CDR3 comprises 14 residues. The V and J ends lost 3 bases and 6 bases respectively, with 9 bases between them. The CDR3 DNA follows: TGTGCCAGCAGCTTTCAGGGTCTTAATTCACCCCTCCACTTT. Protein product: CASSFQGLNSPLHF.

The CDR3 is CASSDTGAGANVLTF. CDR3 in DNA: TGTGCCAGCAGCGATACAGGAGCCGGGGCCAACGTCCTGACTTTC. V usage is TRBV7-2 and J usage is TRBJ2-6; tentatively, D is TRBD1 (5 bases). Between the trimmed V and J ends, which lost 5 bases and 4 bases, there was a span of 12 bases. Germline V gives CDR1 SGHTA, CDR2 FQGNSA. This CDR3 spans 15 amino acids. The full variable domain, rest sourced from reference TRBV7-2 and TRBJ2-6, is GAGVSQSPSNKVTEKGKDVELRCDPISGHTALYWYRQSLGQGLEFLIYFQGNSAPDKSGLPSDRFSAERTGGSVSTLTIQRTQQEDSAVYLCASSDTGAGANVLTFGAGSRLTVL.

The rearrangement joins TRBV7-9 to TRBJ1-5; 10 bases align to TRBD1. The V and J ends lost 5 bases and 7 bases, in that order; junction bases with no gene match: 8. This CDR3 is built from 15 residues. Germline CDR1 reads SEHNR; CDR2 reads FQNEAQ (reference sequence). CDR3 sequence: CASSPRGQGGQPQHF. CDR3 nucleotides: TGTGCCAGCAGCCCCCGAGGACAGGGGGGGCAGCCCCAGCATTTT. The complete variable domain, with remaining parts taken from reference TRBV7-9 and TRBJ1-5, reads DTGVSQNPRHKITKRGQNVTFRCDPISEHNRLYWYRQTLGQGPEFLTYFQNEAQLEKSRLLSDRFSAERPKGSFSTLEIQRTEQGDSAMYLCASSPRGQGGQPQHFGDGTRLSIL.